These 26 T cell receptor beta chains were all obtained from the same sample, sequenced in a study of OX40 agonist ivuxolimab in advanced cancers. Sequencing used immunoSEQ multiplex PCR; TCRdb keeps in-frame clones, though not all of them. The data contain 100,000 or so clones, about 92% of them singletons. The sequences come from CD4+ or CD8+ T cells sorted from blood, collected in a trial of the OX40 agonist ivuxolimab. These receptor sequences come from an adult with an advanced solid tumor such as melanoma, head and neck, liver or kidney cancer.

CDR3 sequence (DNA): TGTGCCAGCAGTGAGCCTAGCGGGGGGGCATCAAAAGAGACCCAGTACTTC. It specifies CASSEPSGGASKETQYF. The gene calls are TRBV2 and TRBJ2-5; 12 bases are a match to TRBD2. V lost 3 bases to trimming and J lost 3 bases; unmatched junction nucleotides: 8. The germline CDR1 and CDR2 sequences are SNHLY and FYNNEI. This CDR3 has 17 residues.

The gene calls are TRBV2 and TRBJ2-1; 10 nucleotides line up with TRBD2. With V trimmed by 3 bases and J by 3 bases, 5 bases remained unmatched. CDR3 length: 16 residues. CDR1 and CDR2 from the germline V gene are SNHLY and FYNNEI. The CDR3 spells CASSEAGTSVYNEQFF. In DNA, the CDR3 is TGTGCCAGCAGTGAGGCCGGGACTAGCGTCTACAATGAGCAGTTCTTC.

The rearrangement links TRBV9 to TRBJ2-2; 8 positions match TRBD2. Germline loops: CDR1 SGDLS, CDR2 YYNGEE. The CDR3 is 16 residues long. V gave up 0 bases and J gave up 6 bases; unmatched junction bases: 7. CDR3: CASSVVSGGPSGELFF. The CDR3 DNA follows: TGTGCCAGCAGCGTAGTCAGCGGGGGACCGTCCGGGGAGCTGTTTTTT.

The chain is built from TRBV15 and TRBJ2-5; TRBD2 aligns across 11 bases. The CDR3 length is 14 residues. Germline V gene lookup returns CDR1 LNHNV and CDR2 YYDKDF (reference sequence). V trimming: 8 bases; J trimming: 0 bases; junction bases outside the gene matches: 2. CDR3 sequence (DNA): TGTGCCACCCAGACTAGCGGGAACCAAGAGACCCAGTACTTC. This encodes CATQTSGNQETQYF.

CDR3 loop: CASSYNPIQGRETQYF. Written as DNA, the CDR3 is TGTGCCAGCAGTTACAACCCGATTCAGGGGCGGGAGACCCAGTACTTC. The chain has TRBV6-6 and TRBJ2-5, with D perhaps TRBD1 (6 bases). The ends were cut back, 2 bases at V and 5 bases at J, with 18 bases in the middle. The CDR3 consists of 16 residues. Germline CDR1 reads MNHNY; CDR2 reads SVGAGI (reference sequence).

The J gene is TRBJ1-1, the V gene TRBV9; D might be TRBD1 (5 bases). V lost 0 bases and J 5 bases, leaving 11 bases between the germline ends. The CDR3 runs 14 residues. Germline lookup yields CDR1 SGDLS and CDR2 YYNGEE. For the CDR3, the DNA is TGTGCCAGCAGCGTAGCTAGGGGTAGGACTGAAGCTTTCTTT. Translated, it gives CASSVARGRTEAFF.

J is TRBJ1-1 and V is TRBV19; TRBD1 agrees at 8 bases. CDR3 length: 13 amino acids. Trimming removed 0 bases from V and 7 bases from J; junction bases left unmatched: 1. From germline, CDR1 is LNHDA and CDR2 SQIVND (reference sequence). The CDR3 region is CASSIEDRDEAFF. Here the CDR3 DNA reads TGTGCCAGTAGTATAGAGGACAGGGATGAAGCTTTCTTT.

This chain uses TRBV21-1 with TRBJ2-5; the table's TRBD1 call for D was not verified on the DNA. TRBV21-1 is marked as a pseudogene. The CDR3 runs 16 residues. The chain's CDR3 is CASSNTSDRAQETQYF. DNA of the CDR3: TGTGCCAGCAGCAACACCTCGGACAGGGCCCAAGAGACCCAGTACTTC.

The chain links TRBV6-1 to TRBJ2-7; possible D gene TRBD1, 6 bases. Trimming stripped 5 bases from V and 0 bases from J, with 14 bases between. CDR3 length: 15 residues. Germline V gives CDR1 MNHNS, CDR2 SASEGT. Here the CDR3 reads CASSPGQPSSYEQYF. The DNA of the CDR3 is TGTGCCAGCAGTCCGGGACAACCGAGCTCCTACGAGCAGTACTTC.

CDR3 protein: CASSPLGAAGYTF. In DNA, the CDR3 is TGTGCCAGCAGCCCTTTGGGGGCTGCTGGCTACACCTTC. The chain carries TRBV7-6 and TRBJ1-2, with D maybe TRBD1 (6 bases). This CDR3 is 13 amino acids long. CDR1 and CDR2 from the germline V gene are SGHVS and FNYEAQ. Trimming pared 5 bases from V and 7 bases from J, leaving 14 bases between.

The CDR3 DNA follows: TGTGCCAGCAGCTTACCAATTGGGGCGGGGGAGAACACCGGGGAGCTGTTTTTT. Its protein is CASSLPIGAGENTGELFF. The chain employs TRBV7-9 and TRBJ2-2; TRBD2 matches at 7 bases. This CDR3 contains 18 residues. J was trimmed by 1 base and V by 2 bases; bases with no gene match: 10. CDR1 SEHNR and CDR2 FQNEAQ come from the germline V gene (reference sequence). The full variable domain, rest sourced from reference TRBV7-9 and TRBJ2-2, is DTGVSQNPRHKITKRGQNVTFRCDPISEHNRLYWYRQTLGQGPEFLTYFQNEAQLEKSRLLSDRFSAERPKGSFSTLEIQRTEQGDSAMYLCASSLPIGAGENTGELFFGEGSRLTVL.

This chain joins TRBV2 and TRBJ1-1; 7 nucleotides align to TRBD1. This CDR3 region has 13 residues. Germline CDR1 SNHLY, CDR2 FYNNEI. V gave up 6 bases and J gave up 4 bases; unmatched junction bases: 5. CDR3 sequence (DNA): TGTGCCAGCAGCCCCTACAGGGGCACTGAAGCTTTCTTT. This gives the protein CASSPYRGTEAFF. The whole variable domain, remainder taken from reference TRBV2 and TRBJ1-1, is EPEVTQTPSHQVTQMGQEVILRCVPISNHLYFYWYRQILGQKVEFLVSFYNNEISEKSEIFDDQFSVERPDGSNFTLKIRSTKLEDSAMYFCASSPYRGTEAFFGQGTRLTVV.

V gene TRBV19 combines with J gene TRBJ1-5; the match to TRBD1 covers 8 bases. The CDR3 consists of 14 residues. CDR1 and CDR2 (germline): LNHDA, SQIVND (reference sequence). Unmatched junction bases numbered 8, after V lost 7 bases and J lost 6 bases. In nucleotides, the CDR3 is TGTGCCAGTACCGATCACAGGGGGGCTCAGCCCCAGCATTTT. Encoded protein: CASTDHRGAQPQHF.

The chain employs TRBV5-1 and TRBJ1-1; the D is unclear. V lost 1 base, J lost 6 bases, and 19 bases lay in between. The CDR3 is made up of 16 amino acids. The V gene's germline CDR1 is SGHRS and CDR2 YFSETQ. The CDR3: CASSLKGPGGHSEAFF. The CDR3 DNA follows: TGCGCCAGCAGCTTGAAAGGGCCGGGTGGGCATTCTGAAGCTTTCTTT.

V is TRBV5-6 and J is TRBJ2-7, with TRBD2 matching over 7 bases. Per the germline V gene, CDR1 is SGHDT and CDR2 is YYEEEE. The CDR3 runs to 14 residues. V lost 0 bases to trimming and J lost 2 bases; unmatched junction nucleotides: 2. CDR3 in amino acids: CASSLVLAAYEQYF. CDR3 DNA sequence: TGTGCCAGCAGCTTGGTTCTAGCGGCCTACGAGCAGTACTTC.

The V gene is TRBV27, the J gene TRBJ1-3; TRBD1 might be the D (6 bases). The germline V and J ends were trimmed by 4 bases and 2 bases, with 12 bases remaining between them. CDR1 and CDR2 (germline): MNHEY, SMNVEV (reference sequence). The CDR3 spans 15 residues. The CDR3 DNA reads TGTGCCAGCAGTTCCTTCGGGACACCTGGAAACACCATATATTTT. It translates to CASSSFGTPGNTIYF.

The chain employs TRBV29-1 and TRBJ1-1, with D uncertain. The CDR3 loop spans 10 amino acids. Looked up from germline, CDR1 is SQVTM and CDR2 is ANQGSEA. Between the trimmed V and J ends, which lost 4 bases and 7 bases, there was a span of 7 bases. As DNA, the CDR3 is TGCAGCGTTGTAGTAGATGAAGCTTTCTTT. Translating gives CSVVVDEAFF.

In nucleotides, the CDR3 is TGTGCCAGCAGCCAACTGGGGGCCTATGGCTACACCTTC. It is translated as CASSQLGAYGYTF. The chain is built from TRBV14 and TRBJ1-2; D perhaps matches TRBD1 (6 bases). Germline-derived CDR1 and CDR2 are SGHDN and FVKESK. This CDR3 has 13 amino acids. The ends were cut back, 2 bases at V and 4 bases at J, with 8 bases in the middle. Using reference TRBV14 and TRBJ1-2 for the parts outside the CDR3, the full variable domain is EAGVTQFPSHSVIEKGQTVTLRCDPISGHDNLYWYRRVMGKEIKFLLHFVKESKQDESGMPNNRFLAERTGGTYSTLKVQPAELEDSGVYFCASSQLGAYGYTFGSGTRLTVV.

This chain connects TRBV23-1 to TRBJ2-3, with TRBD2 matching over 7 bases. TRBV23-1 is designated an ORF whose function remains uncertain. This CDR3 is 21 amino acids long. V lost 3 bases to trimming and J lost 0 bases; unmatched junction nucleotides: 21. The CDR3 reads CASSHKGQGLADRVSTDTQYF. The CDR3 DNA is TGCGCCAGCAGTCATAAAGGGCAAGGGCTAGCGGACCGGGTGAGCACAGATACGCAGTATTTT.

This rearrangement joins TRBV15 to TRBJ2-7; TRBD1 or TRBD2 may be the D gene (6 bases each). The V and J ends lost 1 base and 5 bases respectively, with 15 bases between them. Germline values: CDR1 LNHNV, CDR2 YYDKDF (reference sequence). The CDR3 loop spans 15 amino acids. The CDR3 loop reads CATSRGGGTYNEQYF. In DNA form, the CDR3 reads TGTGCCACCAGCAGAGGGGGCGGGACATATAACGAGCAGTACTTC. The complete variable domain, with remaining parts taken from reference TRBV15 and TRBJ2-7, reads DAMVIQNPRYQVTQFGKPVTLSCSQTLNHNVMYWYQQKSSQAPKLLFHYYDKDFNNEADTPDNFQSRRPNTSFCFLDIRSPGLGDTAMYLCATSRGGGTYNEQYFGPGTRLTVT.

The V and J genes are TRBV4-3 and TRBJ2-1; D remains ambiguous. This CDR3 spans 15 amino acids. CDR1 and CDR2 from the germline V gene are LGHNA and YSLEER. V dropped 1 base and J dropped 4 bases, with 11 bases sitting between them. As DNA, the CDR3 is TGCGCCAGCAGCCAAGCCCCAAACCCATACAATGAGCAGTTCTTC. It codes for CASSQAPNPYNEQFF.

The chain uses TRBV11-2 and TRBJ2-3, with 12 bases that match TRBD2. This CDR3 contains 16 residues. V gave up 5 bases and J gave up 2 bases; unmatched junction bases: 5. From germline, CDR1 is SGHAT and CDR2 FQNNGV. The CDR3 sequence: CASSQTSGGPTDTQYF. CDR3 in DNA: TGTGCCAGCAGCCAGACTAGCGGGGGACCCACAGATACGCAGTATTTT.

The CDR3 sequence is CASGYDTDTQYF. DNA of the CDR3: TGTGCTAGTGGATATGACACAGATACGCAGTATTTT. The chain combines TRBV12-5 with TRBJ2-3; no definite D call. V lost 6 bases and J 2 bases, leaving 6 bases between the germline ends. CDR3 length equals 12 residues. Per germline, CDR1 LGHNT and CDR2 FRNRAP.

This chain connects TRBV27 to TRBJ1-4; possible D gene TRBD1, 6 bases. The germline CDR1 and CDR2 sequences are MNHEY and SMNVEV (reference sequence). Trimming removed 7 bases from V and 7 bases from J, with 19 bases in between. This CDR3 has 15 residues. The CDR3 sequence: CASTGTGNRGEKLFF. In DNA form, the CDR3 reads TGTGCCAGCACCGGTACAGGGAATCGGGGTGAAAAACTGTTTTTT.

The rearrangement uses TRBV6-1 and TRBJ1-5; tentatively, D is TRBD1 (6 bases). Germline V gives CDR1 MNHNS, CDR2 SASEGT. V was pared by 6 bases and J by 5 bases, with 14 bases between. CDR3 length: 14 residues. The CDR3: CASSAGGGDQPQHF. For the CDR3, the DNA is TGTGCCAGCAGCGCGGGGGGGGGCGATCAGCCCCAGCATTTT.

The CDR3 loop is CASTIRGATEAFF. The CDR3 DNA sequence: TGTGCCAGCACCATCCGGGGAGCCACTGAAGCTTTCTTT. V gene TRBV2 combines with J gene TRBJ1-1; D unclear. Trimming shortened V by 7 bases and J by 4 bases, and 13 bases separated the two germline ends. Germline V gene lookup returns CDR1 SNHLY and CDR2 FYNNEI. The CDR3 sequence is 13 residues long.